The 29 T cell receptor beta chains given below trace back to one sample, sequenced in a study of blood T cell repertoires in COVID-19. Repertoires were generated with immunoSEQ multiplex PCR, while TCRdb's copy carries only in-frame clones and drops some. The table shows approximately 49,000 clones, with approximately 80% occurring only once. Sequenced sample: peripheral blood. The source of these receptors is a woman aged 80 or older with COVID-19, enrolled during active disease.

The count of this clone is one. The chain joins TRBV19 to TRBJ2-2; TRBD1 matches 9 bases. J gave up 5 bases and V 6 bases, and 4 bases lay outside the gene matches. This CDR3 has 14 amino acids. The germline gives CDR1 LNHDA, CDR2 SQIVND (reference sequence). The CDR3 nucleotides read TGTGCCAGTAGCGGACAGGGGAGGACCGGGGAGCTGTTTTTT. Protein: CASSGQGRTGELFF.

The chain combines TRBV11-2 with TRBJ2-1; D is perhaps TRBD1 (5 bases). The CDR3 loop spans 13 amino acids. The ends were cut back, 5 bases at V and 6 bases at J, with 11 bases in the middle. Per the germline V gene, CDR1 is SGHAT and CDR2 is FQNNGV. CDR3 region: CASSDSNSNEQFF. The CDR3 DNA is TGTGCCAGCAGCGACAGTAACAGCAATGAGCAGTTCTTC. Variable domain in full (rest from reference TRBV11-2 and TRBJ2-1): EAGVAQSPRYKIIEKRQSVAFWCNPISGHATLYWYQQILGQGPKLLIQFQNNGVVDDSQLPKDRFSAERLKGVDSTLKIQPAKLEDSAVYLCASSDSNSNEQFFGPGTRLTVL.

The chain combines TRBV27 with TRBJ2-7; 7 bases agree with TRBD1. V lost 6 bases to trimming and J lost 2 bases; unmatched junction nucleotides: 10. Germline V gives CDR1 MNHEY, CDR2 SMNVEV (reference sequence). The CDR3 runs 15 residues. DNA of the CDR3: TGTGCCAGCAGCCGTACCGGGACAGTTGCCTACGAGCAGTACTTC. Translation: CASSRTGTVAYEQYF.

To note about this clone: A read error may account for a junction end that differs from germline. This chain links TRBV7-9 with TRBJ2-3; 7 bases fit TRBD1. Germline values: CDR1 SEHNR, CDR2 FQNEAQ (reference sequence). The CDR3 extends over 11 amino acids. The CDR3 region has the DNA TGTGCCAGCAGCAGGGGGCCCGTCAGGGATTTT. It specifies CASSRGPVRDF.

CDR3 sequence: CASRLQADRNTEAFF. Written as DNA, the CDR3 is TGTGCCAGCAGGCTTCAGGCAGACCGGAACACTGAAGCTTTCTTT. The gene calls are TRBV6-5 and TRBJ1-1; D is unresolved. The CDR3 contains 15 residues. Deletions cut 6 bases from V and 1 base from J, with 15 bases between. CDR1 is MNHEY, CDR2 SVGAGI, per germline.

V usage is TRBV18 and J usage is TRBJ2-7; 10 nucleotides align to TRBD1. The V and J ends lost 6 bases and 6 bases, in that order; junction bases with no gene match: 17. The CDR3 length is 17 residues. From germline, CDR1 is KGHSH and CDR2 LQKENI. The CDR3 nucleotides are TGTGCCAGCTCCCTCCGGGGCCCCGGGACAGGGGATTTCGAGCAGTACTTC. Encoded protein: CASSLRGPGTGDFEQYF.

The chain has TRBV6-1 and TRBJ2-4; 8 positions match TRBD2. With 6 bases clipped from V and 11 bases from J, the junction kept 12 bases outside the gene matches. The CDR3 sequence is 14 residues long. The germline V gene has CDR1 MNHNS and CDR2 SASEGT. The CDR3 DNA sequence: TGTGCCAGCAGGACCTGGGGCATGCGGGAGGTTCAGTACTTC. This gives the protein CASRTWGMREVQYF.

The J gene is TRBJ2-5, the V gene TRBV5-1, with 7 bases fitting TRBD1. The CDR3 has 14 residues. Germline assignment: CDR1 SGHRS and CDR2 YFSETQ. Trimming cost V 0 bases and J 5 bases; bases outside gene matches: 4. CDR3 DNA sequence: TGCGCCAGCAGCTTGGGACAGGGTGGTGAGACCCAGTACTTC. The encoded protein is CASSLGQGGETQYF.

J is TRBJ2-1 and V is TRBV18; no definite D call. Trimming left V 3 bases short and J 7 bases short, with 13 bases between. Per the germline V gene, CDR1 is KGHSH and CDR2 is LQKENI. The CDR3 runs to 14 residues. The CDR3 sequence: CASSPAARLNEQFF. CDR3 DNA sequence: TGTGCCAGCTCACCGGCGGCTAGACTTAATGAGCAGTTCTTC.

This clone is labeled as medium-sized. The CDR3 loop is CASSYEGEWETQYF. In nucleotides, the CDR3 is TGTGCCAGCAGTTACGAGGGAGAGTGGGAGACCCAGTACTTC. The chain uses TRBV6-2 or TRBV6-3 and TRBJ2-5; D might be TRBD2 (5 bases). The CDR3 runs 14 residues. Germline V gene data show CDR1 as MNHEY and CDR2 as SVGEGT. The V gene lost 2 bases and the J gene lost 5 bases, with 12 bases spanning the gap.

V is TRBV7-3 and J is TRBJ2-5, with 8 bases that match TRBD2. Looked up from germline, CDR1 is SGHTA and CDR2 is FQGTGA. J lost 1 base, V lost 5 bases, and 6 bases had no gene match. The CDR3 extends over 15 amino acids. CDR3 DNA: TGTGCCAGCAGCCGGGCCGGGGGGGTCCAAGAGACCCAGTACTTC. This sequence encodes CASSRAGGVQETQYF.

V is TRBV20-1 and J is TRBJ2-7; 11 nucleotides align to TRBD2. Germline trimming cut 3 bases from V and 6 bases from J; bases unmatched to any gene: 7. The CDR3 covers 14 residues. Per the germline V gene, CDR1 is DFQATT and CDR2 is SNEGSKA (reference sequence). The CDR3 loop is CSASTSGSSSEQYF. The CDR3, as DNA: TGCAGTGCTAGTACTAGCGGGAGTTCAAGCGAGCAGTACTTC.

This chain joins TRBV9 and TRBJ1-6; D uncertain. The CDR3 runs to 15 residues. V lost 0 bases, J lost 7 bases, and 11 bases lay in between. Germline V CDR1 and CDR2: SGDLS, YYNGEE. CDR3 sequence (DNA): TGTGCCAGCAGCGTAGGGCCCTCCGGGAATTCACCCCTCCACTTT. Its translation is CASSVGPSGNSPLHF.

By its share, this clone is medium-sized. V usage is TRBV5-5 and J usage is TRBJ2-1, with 9 bases matching TRBD2. The CDR3 totals 15 residues. Per the germline V gene, CDR1 is SGHKS and CDR2 is YYEKEE (reference sequence). With 6 bases clipped from V and 7 bases from J, the junction kept 11 bases outside the gene matches. The chain's CDR3 is CASNPGLASPNEQFF. Here the CDR3 DNA reads TGTGCCAGCAACCCGGGACTAGCCTCTCCTAATGAGCAGTTCTTC.

This rearrangement joins TRBV10-3 to TRBJ1-6, with 7 bases identical to TRBD1. V trimming: 5 bases; J trimming: 9 bases; junction bases outside the gene matches: 7. The CDR3 has 14 residues. Germline loops: CDR1 ENHRY, CDR2 SYGVKD. In DNA, the CDR3 is TGTGCCATCAGTACACAGGGGTCATTTTCACCCCTCCACTTT. It specifies CAISTQGSFSPLHF.

In this sample, this clone turned up a few times. J is TRBJ1-4 and V is TRBV10-2; 7 bases are shared with TRBD1. The CDR3 length is 16 residues. Germline lookup yields CDR1 WSHSY and CDR2 SAAADI. Losses at the gene ends were 0 bases for V and 8 bases for J; bases not matched to a gene: 9. The CDR3 nucleotides are TGCGCCAGCAGTGAGTCGGGGTCCGAGACAGGGGAAAAACTGTTTTTT. Its translation is CASSESGSETGEKLFF.

This rearrangement joins TRBV19 to TRBJ1-1; perhaps TRBD1 as D (6 bases). The germline CDR1 and CDR2 sequences are LNHDA and SQIVND (reference sequence). Trimming pared 5 bases from V and 1 base from J, leaving 8 bases between. CDR3 length: 13 residues. CDR3 sequence reads: CASSVTGNTEAFF. The DNA for the CDR3 is TGTGCCAGTAGTGTGACAGGGAACACTGAAGCTTTCTTT.

The chain combines TRBV3-1 (or the pseudogene TRBV3-2) with TRBJ2-1; TRBD2 might be the D (5 bases). Per the germline V gene, CDR1 is LGHDT and CDR2 is YNNKEL (reference sequence). V was shortened by 8 bases and J by 7 bases, with 18 bases between the two germline ends. This CDR3 region has 14 residues. CDR3 DNA sequence: TGTGCCAGCCAGAATCTATTCACGGGGAATGAGCAGTTCTTC. Amino acids: CASQNLFTGNEQFF.

The chain employs TRBV7-3 and TRBJ2-1; 9 nucleotides agree with TRBD2. The V segment lost 5 bases and the J segment 7 bases; nucleotides outside the gene matches: 12. The CDR3 is 16 amino acids. CDR1 and CDR2 from the germline V gene are SGHTA and FQGTGA. CDR3 bases: TGTGCCAGCAGCCCATTTGGGGCTAGCGGGAAAAATGAGCAGTTCTTC. Protein: CASSPFGASGKNEQFF.

The chain has TRBV2 and TRBJ2-5; 12 bases line up with TRBD2. Trimming at V came to 8 bases and at J to 12 bases, leaving 16 bases not matched to a gene. This CDR3 is 15 amino acids long. The germline V gene has CDR1 SNHLY and CDR2 FYNNEI. The CDR3 protein is CASGGLAGPPEIKYF. The DNA of the CDR3 is TGTGCCAGCGGTGGACTAGCGGGACCACCGGAGATCAAGTACTTC.

The chain carries TRBV10-3 and TRBJ2-5; D not certain. This CDR3 region has 11 residues. The V and J ends lost 9 bases and 5 bases respectively, with 10 bases between them. Germline V gene sequence: CDR1 ENHRY, CDR2 SYGVKD. The CDR3: CAISPGETQYF. Written as DNA, the CDR3 is TGTGCCATAAGCCCCGGGGAGACCCAGTACTTC.

The chain is built from TRBV9 and TRBJ2-7; 7 bases are shared with TRBD2. The junction had 0 bases not matched to a gene; V was cut back by 0 bases and J by 6 bases. Germline V gene data show CDR1 as SGDLS and CDR2 as YYNGEE. This CDR3 is built from 12 residues. For the CDR3, the DNA is TGTGCCAGCAGCGTAGTAGCGGGCGAGCAGTACTTC. Protein sequence: CASSVVAGEQYF. Drawing the rest from reference TRBV9 and TRBJ2-7, the complete variable domain is DSGVTQTPKHLITATGQRVTLRCSPRSGDLSVYWYQQSLDQGLQFLIQYYNGEERAKGNILERFSAQQFPDLHSELNLSSLELGDSALYFCASSVVAGEQYFGPGTRLTVT.

The genes are TRBV29-1 and TRBJ2-7, with a tentative D call TRBD1 (5 bases). This CDR3 comprises 11 residues. Trimming stripped 6 bases from V and 3 bases from J, with 9 bases between. Germline CDR1 is SQVTM and CDR2 is ANQGSEA. The DNA of the CDR3 is TGCAGCGTGGACACTAACTACGAGCAGTACTTC. This encodes CSVDTNYEQYF.

CDR3 region: CASSYSGLAHQETQYF. CDR3 nucleotide sequence: TGTGCCAGCAGTTACTCAGGACTAGCGCACCAAGAGACCCAGTACTTC. V usage is TRBV6-6 and J usage is TRBJ2-5, with 9 bases fitting TRBD2. Unmatched junction bases numbered 2, after V lost 0 bases and J lost 0 bases. Germline CDR1 is MNHNY and CDR2 is SVGAGI (reference sequence). This CDR3 region has 16 residues.

In this sample, this clone turned up once. The V call is TRBV24-1, the J call TRBJ2-5; a possible D gene is TRBD2 (5 bases). The CDR3 loop spans 14 amino acids. Germline V lookup: CDR1 KGHDR, CDR2 SFDVKD. V lost 2 bases and J lost 2, with 8 bases in between. The CDR3 here is CATSDWRQQETQYF. DNA of the CDR3: TGTGCCACCAGTGATTGGAGGCAGCAAGAGACCCAGTACTTC.

This chain uses TRBV30 with TRBJ2-3; TRBD2 might be the D (6 bases). The V gene's germline CDR1 is GTSNPN and CDR2 SVGIG (reference sequence). The CDR3 extends over 14 amino acids. V was shortened by 2 bases and J by 5 bases, with 14 bases between the two germline ends. CDR3 in amino acids: CAWSSPGVGDTQYF. Here the CDR3 DNA reads TGTGCCTGGAGTTCCCCGGGGGTGGGAGATACGCAGTATTTT.

CDR3 sequence: CASSPLTGANTEAFF. In nucleotides, the CDR3 is TGCGCCAGCAGCCCACTGACAGGGGCGAACACTGAAGCTTTCTTT. The chain couples TRBV5-1 to TRBJ1-1, with 8 bases matching TRBD1. Germline-derived CDR1 and CDR2 are SGHRS and YFSETQ. Unmatched junction bases numbered 6, after V lost 4 bases and J lost 1 base. This CDR3 has 15 residues.

V and J are TRBV15 and TRBJ1-1; weak D call: TRBD1 (5 bases). This CDR3 has 15 amino acids. V was pared by 0 bases and J by 7 bases, with 15 bases between. Germline V gene sequence: CDR1 LNHNV, CDR2 YYDKDF (reference sequence). Here the CDR3 reads CATSRDGPGLGEAFF. CDR3 coding DNA: TGTGCCACCAGCAGAGATGGACCAGGGCTGGGTGAAGCTTTCTTT.

V usage is TRBV18 and J usage is TRBJ1-1, with TRBD1 identical over 8 bases. In germline, CDR1 is KGHSH, CDR2 LQKENI. With 2 bases clipped from V and 3 bases from J, the junction kept 8 bases outside the gene matches. This CDR3 has 16 residues. The CDR3: CASSPRQGYSDTEAFF. CDR3 in DNA: TGTGCCAGCTCACCAAGACAGGGGTATTCGGACACTGAAGCTTTCTTT. The variable domain in full, completed from reference TRBV18 and TRBJ1-1, reads NAGVMQNPRHLVRRRGQEARLRCSPMKGHSHVYWYRQLPEEGLKFMVYLQKENIIDESGMPKERFSAEFPKEGPSILRIQQVVRGDSAAYFCASSPRQGYSDTEAFFGQGTRLTVV.